Ten or more counts support the clone carrying this TCR beta chain. These data belong to a study of neurological immune-mediated disorders. With 10-nucleotide random UMIs, 5'RACE was used to make the cDNA. MiXCR, applied by TCRdb to the 5' RACE reads, yields one record per CDR3 protein. This repertoire shows fewer than 20,000 distinct CDR3 sequences, about 9% found once; its top ten account for about 40%. The T cells used for sorted libraries numbered roughly 1 million, either CD4+ or CD8+. The CDR3 is 15 residues long. Unmatched junction bases numbered 8, after V lost 5 bases and J lost 4 bases. The V gene's germline CDR1 is MDHEN and CDR2 SYDVKM.

Sequenced input: CD8+ T cells from blood. The gene calls are TRBV28 and TRBJ1-5; 7 positions match TRBD1. The sequence was collected from a man over 45 in good health. The CDR3 region is CASSLTWDRNQPQHF. For the CDR3, the DNA is TGTGCCAGCAGTCTAACGTGGGACAGAAATCAGCCCCAGCATTTT.